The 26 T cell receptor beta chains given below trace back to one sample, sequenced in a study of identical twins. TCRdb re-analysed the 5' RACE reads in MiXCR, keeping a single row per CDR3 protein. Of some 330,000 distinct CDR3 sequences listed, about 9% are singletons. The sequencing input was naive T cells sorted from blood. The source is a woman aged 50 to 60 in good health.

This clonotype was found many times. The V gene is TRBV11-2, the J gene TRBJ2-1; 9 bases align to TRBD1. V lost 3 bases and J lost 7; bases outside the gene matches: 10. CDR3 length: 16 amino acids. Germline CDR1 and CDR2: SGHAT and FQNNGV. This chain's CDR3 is CASSLPDRGIGNEQFF. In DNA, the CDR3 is TGTGCCAGCAGCTTGCCGGACAGGGGAATTGGTAATGAGCAGTTCTTC. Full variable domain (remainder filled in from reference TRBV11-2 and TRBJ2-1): EAGVAQSPRYKIIEKRQSVAFWCNPISGHATLYWYQQILGQGPKLLIQFQNNGVVDDSQLPKDRFSAERLKGVDSTLKIQPAKLEDSAVYLCASSLPDRGIGNEQFFGPGTRLTVL.

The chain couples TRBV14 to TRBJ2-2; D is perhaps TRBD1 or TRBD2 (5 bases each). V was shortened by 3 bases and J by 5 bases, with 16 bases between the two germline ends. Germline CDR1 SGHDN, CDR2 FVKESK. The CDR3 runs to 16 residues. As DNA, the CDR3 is TGTGCCAGCAGCCACGGGGCCGGGGCAGTGACCGGGGAGCTGTTTTTT. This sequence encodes CASSHGAGAVTGELFF.

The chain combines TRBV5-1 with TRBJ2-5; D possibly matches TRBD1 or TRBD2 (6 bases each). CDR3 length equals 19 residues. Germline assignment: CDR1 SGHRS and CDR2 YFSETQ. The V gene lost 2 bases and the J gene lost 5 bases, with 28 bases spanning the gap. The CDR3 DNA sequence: TGCGCCAGCAGCTTCGGGGAAGGGCAGGGGCGGGGCCCCATTGAGACCCAGTACTTC. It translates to CASSFGEGQGRGPIETQYF.

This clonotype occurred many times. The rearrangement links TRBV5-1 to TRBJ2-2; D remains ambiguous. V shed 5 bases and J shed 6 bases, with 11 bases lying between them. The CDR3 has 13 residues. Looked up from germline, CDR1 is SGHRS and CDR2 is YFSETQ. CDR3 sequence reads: CASRPFDSGELFF. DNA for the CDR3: TGCGCCAGCAGACCCTTTGATTCCGGGGAGCTGTTTTTT.

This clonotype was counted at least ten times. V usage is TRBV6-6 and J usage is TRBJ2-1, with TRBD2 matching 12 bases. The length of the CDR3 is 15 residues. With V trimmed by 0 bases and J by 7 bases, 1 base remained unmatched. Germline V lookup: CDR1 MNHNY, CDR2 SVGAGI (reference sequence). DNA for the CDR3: TGTGCCAGCAGTTACTCCACTAGCGGGAGGAATGAGCAGTTCTTC. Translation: CASSYSTSGRNEQFF.

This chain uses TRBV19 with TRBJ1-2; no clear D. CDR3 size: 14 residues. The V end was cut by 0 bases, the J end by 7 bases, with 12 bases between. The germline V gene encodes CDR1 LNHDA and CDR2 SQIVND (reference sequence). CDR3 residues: CASSIDGEIFGYTF. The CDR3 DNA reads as TGTGCCAGTAGTATAGATGGGGAGATCTTTGGCTACACCTTC.

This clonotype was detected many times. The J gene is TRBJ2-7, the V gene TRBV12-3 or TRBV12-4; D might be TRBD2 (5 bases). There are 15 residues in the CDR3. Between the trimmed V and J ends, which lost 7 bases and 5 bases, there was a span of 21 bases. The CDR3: CASTLQTNSPHEQYV. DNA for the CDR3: TGTGCCAGCACCCTCCAGACTAACAGCCCCCACGAGCAGTACGTC.

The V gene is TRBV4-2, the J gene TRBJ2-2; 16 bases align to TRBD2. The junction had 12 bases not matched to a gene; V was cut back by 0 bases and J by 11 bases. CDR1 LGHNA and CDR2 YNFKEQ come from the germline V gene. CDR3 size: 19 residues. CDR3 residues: CASSQEITGTSGRAEELFF. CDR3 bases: TGTGCCAGCAGCCAAGAGATAACCGGGACTAGCGGGAGGGCCGAAGAGCTGTTTTTT.

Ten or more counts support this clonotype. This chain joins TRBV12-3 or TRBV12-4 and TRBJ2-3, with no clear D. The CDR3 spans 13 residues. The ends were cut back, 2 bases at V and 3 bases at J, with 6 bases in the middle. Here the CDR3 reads CASSLSGTDTQYF. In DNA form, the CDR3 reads TGTGCCAGCAGTTTAAGTGGAACAGATACGCAGTATTTT.

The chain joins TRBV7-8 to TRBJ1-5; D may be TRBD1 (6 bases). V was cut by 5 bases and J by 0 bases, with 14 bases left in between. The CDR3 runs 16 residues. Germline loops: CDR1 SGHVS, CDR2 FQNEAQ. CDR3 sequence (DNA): TGTGCCAGCAGCCCCCCGGGACAATATAGCAATCAGCCCCAGCATTTT. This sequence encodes CASSPPGQYSNQPQHF.

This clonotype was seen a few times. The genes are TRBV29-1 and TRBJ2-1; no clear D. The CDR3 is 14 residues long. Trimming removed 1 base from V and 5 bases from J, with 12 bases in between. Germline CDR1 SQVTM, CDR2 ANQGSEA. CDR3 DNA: TGCAGCGTTGAAGCAAGCGTGACCCACAATGAGCAGTTCTTC. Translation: CSVEASVTHNEQFF.

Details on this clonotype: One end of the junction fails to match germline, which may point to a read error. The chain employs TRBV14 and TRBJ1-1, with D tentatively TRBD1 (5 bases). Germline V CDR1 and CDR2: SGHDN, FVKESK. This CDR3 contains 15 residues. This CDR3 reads CASSLHRTMNTDAFF. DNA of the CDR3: TGTGCCAGCAGCTTACACAGGACGATGAACACTGACGCTTTCTTT. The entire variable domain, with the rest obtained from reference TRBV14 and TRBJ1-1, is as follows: EAGVTQFPSHSVIEKGQTVTLRCDPISGHDNLYWYRRVMGKEIKFLLHFVKESKQDESGMPNNRFLAERTGGTYSTLKVQPAELEDSGVYFCASSLHRTMNTDAFFGQGTRLTVV.

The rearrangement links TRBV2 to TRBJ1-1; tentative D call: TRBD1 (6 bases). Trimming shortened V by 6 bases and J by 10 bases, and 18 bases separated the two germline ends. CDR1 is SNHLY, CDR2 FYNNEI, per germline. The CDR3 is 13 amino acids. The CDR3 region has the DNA TGTGCCAGCAGAGAAAATTCACAGGGACCAGCTTTCTTT. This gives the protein CASRENSQGPAFF. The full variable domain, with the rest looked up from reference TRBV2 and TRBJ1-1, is EPEVTQTPSHQVTQMGQEVILRCVPISNHLYFYWYRQILGQKVEFLVSFYNNEISEKSEIFDDQFSVERPDGSNFTLKIRSTKLEDSAMYFCASRENSQGPAFFGQGTRLTVV.

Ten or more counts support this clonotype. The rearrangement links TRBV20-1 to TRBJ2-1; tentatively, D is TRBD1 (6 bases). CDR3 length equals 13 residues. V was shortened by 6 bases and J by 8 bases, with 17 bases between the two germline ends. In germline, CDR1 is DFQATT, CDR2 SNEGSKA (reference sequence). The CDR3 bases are TGCAGTGCAACGAAGGTTGGGGGCCATGAGCAGTTCTTC. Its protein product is CSATKVGGHEQFF.

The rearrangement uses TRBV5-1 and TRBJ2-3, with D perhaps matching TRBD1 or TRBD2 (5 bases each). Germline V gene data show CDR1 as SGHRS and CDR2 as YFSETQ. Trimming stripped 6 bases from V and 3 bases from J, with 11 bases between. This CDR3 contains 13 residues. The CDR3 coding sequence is TGCGCCAGCAACCGGGACCGTACAGATACGCAGTATTTT. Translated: CASNRDRTDTQYF.

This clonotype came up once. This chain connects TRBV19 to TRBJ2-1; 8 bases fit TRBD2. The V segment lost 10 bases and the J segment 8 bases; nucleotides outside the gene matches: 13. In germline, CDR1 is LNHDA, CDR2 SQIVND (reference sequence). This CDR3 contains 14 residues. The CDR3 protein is CATALGLAIDEQFF. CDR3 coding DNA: TGTGCCACAGCCCTAGGACTAGCTATCGATGAGCAGTTCTTC.

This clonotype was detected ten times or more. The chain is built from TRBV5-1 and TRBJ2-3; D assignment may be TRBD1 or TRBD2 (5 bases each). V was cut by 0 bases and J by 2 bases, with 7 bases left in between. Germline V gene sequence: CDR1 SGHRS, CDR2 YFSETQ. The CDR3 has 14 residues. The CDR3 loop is CASSLDGTTDTQYF. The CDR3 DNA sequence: TGCGCCAGCAGCTTGGACGGGACCACAGATACGCAGTATTTT.

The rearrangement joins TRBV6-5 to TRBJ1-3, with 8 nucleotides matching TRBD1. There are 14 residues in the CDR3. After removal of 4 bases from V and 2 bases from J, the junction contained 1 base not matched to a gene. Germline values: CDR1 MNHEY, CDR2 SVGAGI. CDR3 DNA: TGTGCCAGCAGTTCGGGACAGGCTGGAAACACCATATATTTT. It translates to CASSSGQAGNTIYF.

In DNA, the CDR3 is TGTGCCAGCAGTGAGGGGCAGGGGAGTGAGCCCCAGCATTTT. Protein: CASSEGQGSEPQHF. The chain couples TRBV2 to TRBJ1-5; weak D call: TRBD1 (6 bases). In germline, CDR1 is SNHLY, CDR2 FYNNEI. Trimming cost V 3 bases and J 8 bases, with 14 bases left between them. The CDR3 runs 14 residues.

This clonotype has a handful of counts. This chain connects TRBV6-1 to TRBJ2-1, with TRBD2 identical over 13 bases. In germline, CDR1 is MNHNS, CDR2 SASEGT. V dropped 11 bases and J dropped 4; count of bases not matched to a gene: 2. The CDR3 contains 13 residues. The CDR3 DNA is TGTGCCGGGACTAGCGGGGTGTACAATGAGCAGTTCTTC. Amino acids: CAGTSGVYNEQFF.

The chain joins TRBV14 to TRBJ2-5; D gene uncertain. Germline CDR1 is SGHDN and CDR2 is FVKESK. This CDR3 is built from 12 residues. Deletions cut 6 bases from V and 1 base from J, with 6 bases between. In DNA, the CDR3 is TGTGCCAGCAGGCCCTTCCAAGAGACCCAGTACTTC. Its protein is CASRPFQETQYF.

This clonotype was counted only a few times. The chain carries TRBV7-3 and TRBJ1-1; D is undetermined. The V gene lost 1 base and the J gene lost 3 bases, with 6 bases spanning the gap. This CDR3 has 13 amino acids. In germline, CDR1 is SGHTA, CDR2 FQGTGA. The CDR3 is CASSLKPDTEAFF. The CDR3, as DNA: TGTGCCAGCAGCTTAAAGCCTGACACTGAAGCTTTCTTT. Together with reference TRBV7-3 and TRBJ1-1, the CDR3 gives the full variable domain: GAGVSQTPSNKVTEKGKYVELRCDPISGHTALYWYRQSLGQGPEFLIYFQGTGAADDSGLPNDRFFAVRPEGSVSTLKIQRTERGDSAVYLCASSLKPDTEAFFGQGTRLTVV.

CDR3 bases: TGTGCCAGCAGCCAGCCGGGACAGACAACCTCCTACAATGAGCAGTTCTTC. Its translation is CASSQPGQTTSYNEQFF. The V gene is TRBV5-6, the J gene TRBJ2-1, with TRBD1 matching 7 bases. The CDR3 consists of 17 residues. Germline V gene lookup returns CDR1 SGHDT and CDR2 YYEEEE. Unmatched junction bases numbered 10, after V lost 4 bases and J lost 0 bases. The whole variable domain, filled in from reference TRBV5-6 and TRBJ2-1, reads DAGVTQSPTHLIKTRGQQVTLRCSPKSGHDTVSWYQQALGQGPQFIFQYYEEEERQRGNFPDRFSGHQFPNYSSELNVNALLLGDSALYLCASSQPGQTTSYNEQFFGPGTRLTVL.

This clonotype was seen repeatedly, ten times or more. CDR3 nucleotide sequence: TGTGCCAGCAGCTTAGGAGGAAGGGGGGTTCGCTACACCTTC. It is translated as CASSLGGRGVRYTF. V and J are TRBV11-2 and TRBJ1-2; a possible D gene is TRBD1 (6 bases). The CDR3 is made up of 14 amino acids. The germline gives CDR1 SGHAT, CDR2 FQNNGV. V shed 1 base and J shed 9 bases, with 15 bases lying between them. The full variable domain, its missing parts supplied by reference TRBV11-2 and TRBJ1-2, is EAGVAQSPRYKIIEKRQSVAFWCNPISGHATLYWYQQILGQGPKLLIQFQNNGVVDDSQLPKDRFSAERLKGVDSTLKIQPAKLEDSAVYLCASSLGGRGVRYTFGSGTRLTVV.

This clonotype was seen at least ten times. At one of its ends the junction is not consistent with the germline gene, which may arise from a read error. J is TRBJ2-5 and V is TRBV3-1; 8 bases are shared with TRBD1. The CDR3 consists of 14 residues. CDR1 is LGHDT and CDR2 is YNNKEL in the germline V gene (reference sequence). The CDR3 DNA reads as TGTGCCAGCAACCAACAGGGGGGTTCGGAGACCCAGTACTTC. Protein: CASNQQGGSETQYF.

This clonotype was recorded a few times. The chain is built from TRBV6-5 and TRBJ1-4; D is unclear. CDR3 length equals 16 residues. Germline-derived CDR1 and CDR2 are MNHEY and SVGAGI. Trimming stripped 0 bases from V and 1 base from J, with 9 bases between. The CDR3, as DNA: TGTGCCAGCAGTTACTCGTTTCGGGGAACTAATGAAAAACTGTTTTTT. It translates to CASSYSFRGTNEKLFF.